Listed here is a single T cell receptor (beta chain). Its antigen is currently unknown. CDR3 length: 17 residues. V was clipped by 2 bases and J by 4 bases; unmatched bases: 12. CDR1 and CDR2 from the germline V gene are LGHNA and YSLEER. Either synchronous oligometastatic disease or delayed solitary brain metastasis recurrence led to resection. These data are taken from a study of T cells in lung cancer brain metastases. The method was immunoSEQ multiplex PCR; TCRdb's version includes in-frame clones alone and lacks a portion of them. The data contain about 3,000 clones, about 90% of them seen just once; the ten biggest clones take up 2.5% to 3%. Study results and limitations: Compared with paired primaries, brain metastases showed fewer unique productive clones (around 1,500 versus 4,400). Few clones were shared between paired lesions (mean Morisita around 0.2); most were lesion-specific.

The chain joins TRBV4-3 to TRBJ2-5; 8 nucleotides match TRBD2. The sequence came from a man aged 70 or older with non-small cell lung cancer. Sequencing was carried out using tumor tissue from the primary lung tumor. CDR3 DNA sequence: TGCGCCAGCAGCCAAAGGGCGGGAGGCCGGGCGGGAGAGACCCAGTACTTC. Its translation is CASSQRAGGRAGETQYF.